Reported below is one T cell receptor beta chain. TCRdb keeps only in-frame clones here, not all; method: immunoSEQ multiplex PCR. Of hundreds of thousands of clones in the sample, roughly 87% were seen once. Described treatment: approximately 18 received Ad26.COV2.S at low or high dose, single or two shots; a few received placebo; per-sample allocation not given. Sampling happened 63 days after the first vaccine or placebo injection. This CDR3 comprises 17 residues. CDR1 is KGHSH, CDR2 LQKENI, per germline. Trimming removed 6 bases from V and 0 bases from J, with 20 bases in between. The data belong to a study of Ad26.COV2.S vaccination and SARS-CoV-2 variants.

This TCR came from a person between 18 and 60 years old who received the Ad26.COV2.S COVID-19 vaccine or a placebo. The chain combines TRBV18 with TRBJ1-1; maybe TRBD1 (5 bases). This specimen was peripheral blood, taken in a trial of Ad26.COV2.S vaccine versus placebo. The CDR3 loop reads CASSPGPGTYLNTEAFF. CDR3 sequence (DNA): TGTGCCAGCTCGCCAGGTCCCGGGACGTACTTGAACACTGAAGCTTTCTTT.